Each of the 32 T cell receptor beta chains below was sequenced from the same sample in a study of T cells after yellow fever vaccination (dated by TCRdb to between 2018 and 2021). The protocol used for the library was 5' RACE. Sequencer: Illumina NovaSeq 6000. The public reads were run again by TCRdb, first through fastp at Q25 and then through MiXCR, and only productive beta chains were kept. Each CDR3 protein appears once, grouped with its most common genes and DNA. The table for this sample lists some 340,000 distinct CDR3 sequences; roughly 4.3% of them were counted only once. The ten largest account for around 23% of the sample. The treatment or condition label, as the study defines it: live attenuated yellow fever vaccine strain. This material consisted of PBMCs, taken 5 days after the yellow fever booster vaccination. The source is a man aged 18 to 29 who received the YFV17D yellow fever vaccine.

This sequence joins TRBV20-1 and TRBJ2-1, with 7 bases aligning to TRBD2. V shed 6 bases and J 6 bases; nucleotides not matched to a gene: 17. Germline CDR1 DFQATT, CDR2 SNEGSKA (reference sequence). The CDR3 has 16 amino acids. CDR3 protein: CSADHLSGALGNEQFF. In nucleotides, the CDR3 is TGCAGTGCCGATCACCTCAGCGGGGCTCTAGGCAATGAGCAGTTCTTC.

This clonotype was seen ten or more times. The chain joins TRBV7-9 to TRBJ2-2; 7 bases are shared with TRBD1. This CDR3 comprises 16 residues. Trimming took 6 bases from V and 1 from J; bases not matched to a gene: 8. CDR1 SEHNR and CDR2 FQNEAQ come from the germline V gene (reference sequence). CDR3 sequence: CASSLRRQGNTGELFF. DNA of the CDR3: TGTGCCAGCAGTCTCCGCCGACAGGGGAACACCGGGGAGCTGTTTTTT. Filled out from reference TRBV7-9 and TRBJ2-2, the complete variable domain reads DTGVSQNPRHKITKRGQNVTFRCDPISEHNRLYWYRQTLGQGPEFLTYFQNEAQLEKSRLLSDRFSAERPKGSFSTLEIQRTEQGDSAMYLCASSLRRQGNTGELFFGEGSRLTVL.

The rearrangement links TRBV5-1 to TRBJ2-5; D gene ambiguous. V dropped 1 base and J dropped 4 bases, with 8 bases sitting between them. The CDR3 has 13 residues. Germline V gives CDR1 SGHRS, CDR2 YFSETQ. The CDR3 region is CASSLSQTETQYF. The CDR3 nucleotides read TGCGCCAGCAGCTTGAGTCAGACAGAGACCCAGTACTTC.

The chain couples TRBV20-1 to TRBJ2-1; D is perhaps TRBD2 (6 bases). Germline-derived CDR1 and CDR2 are DFQATT and SNEGSKA (reference sequence). The CDR3 length is 13 residues. V shed 6 bases and J shed 4 bases, with 13 bases lying between them. CDR3 DNA: TGCAGTGCGCCGCGGGACTCATACAATGAGCAGTTCTTC. This encodes CSAPRDSYNEQFF.

Only a few counts were recorded for this clonotype. The genes are TRBV2 and TRBJ2-3; D gene uncertain. The germline CDR1 and CDR2 sequences are SNHLY and FYNNEI. The V gene lost 4 bases and the J gene lost 5 bases, with 4 bases spanning the gap. The length of the CDR3 is 11 residues. As DNA, the CDR3 is TGTGCCAGCAGTGGGCTAGATACGCAGTATTTT. It yields the protein CASSGLDTQYF.

The rearrangement joins TRBV20-1 to TRBJ1-1; D is uncertain. V was shortened by 0 bases and J by 0 bases, with 8 bases between the two germline ends. Looked up from germline, CDR1 is DFQATT and CDR2 is SNEGSKA (reference sequence). The CDR3 sequence is 14 residues long. The CDR3 sequence is CSARDTALNTEAFF. CDR3 coding DNA: TGCAGTGCTAGAGATACAGCTCTGAACACTGAAGCTTTCTTT.

CDR3 DNA sequence: TGCGCCAGCAGCCAGACAGGGGGATCCTACAATGAGCAGTTCTTC. Protein: CASSQTGGSYNEQFF. The chain couples TRBV4-3 to TRBJ2-1; 9 bases are shared with TRBD1. J was trimmed by 1 base and V by 3 bases; bases with no gene match: 1. From germline, CDR1 is LGHNA and CDR2 YSLEER. The CDR3 consists of 15 residues.

This clonotype was seen many times. The chain links TRBV11-2 to TRBJ1-1, with D possibly TRBD1 on 6 matching bases. The CDR3 spans 13 residues. Trimming shortened V by 1 base and J by 12 bases, and 15 bases separated the two germline ends. Germline loops: CDR1 SGHAT, CDR2 FQNNGV. The CDR3 DNA reads as TGTGCCAGCAGCTTAGGTTCGGGGGGCACATCTTTCTTT. As protein: CASSLGSGGTSFF.

This clonotype was detected a few times. V usage is TRBV12-3 or TRBV12-4 and J usage is TRBJ2-4; 11 bases map to TRBD2. V shed 7 bases and J 1 base; nucleotides not matched to a gene: 15. There are 19 residues in the CDR3. The CDR3 region is CASKAYSGGGTGAKNIQYF. In nucleotides, the CDR3 is TGTGCCAGCAAAGCGTATAGCGGGGGGGGGACCGGGGCCAAAAACATTCAGTACTTC.

This clonotype has just a few counts. CDR3 loop: CASSVQGQDYNEQFF. Written as DNA, the CDR3 is TGTGCCAGCAGTGTTCAGGGGCAAGACTACAATGAGCAGTTCTTC. The chain uses TRBV7-3 and TRBJ2-1; D possibly corresponds to TRBD1 (6 bases). The ends were cut back, 6 bases at V and 3 bases at J, with 15 bases in the middle. Germline V CDR1 and CDR2: SGHTA, FQGTGA. The CDR3 consists of 15 residues. Full variable domain (rest looked up from reference TRBV7-3 and TRBJ2-1): GAGVSQTPSNKVTEKGKYVELRCDPISGHTALYWYRQSLGQGPEFLIYFQGTGAADDSGLPNDRFFAVRPEGSVSTLKIQRTERGDSAVYLCASSVQGQDYNEQFFGPGTRLTVL.

This clonotype appeared a few times. This chain links TRBV5-1 with TRBJ2-1; 7 bases fit TRBD1. This CDR3 has 14 amino acids. The J segment lost 3 bases and the V segment lost 1 base, leaving 1 base of the junction unmatched. CDR1 is SGHRS, CDR2 YFSETQ, per germline. The CDR3 DNA sequence: TGCGCCAGCAGCTTGACAGGGGACTACAATGAGCAGTTCTTC. This codes for CASSLTGDYNEQFF.

This clonotype showed up just a few times. J is TRBJ1-1 and V is TRBV6-5; a possible D gene is TRBD1 (5 bases). With 2 bases removed from V and 3 bases from J, the gap between germline ends came to 10 bases. Germline CDR1 is MNHEY and CDR2 is SVGAGI. The CDR3 runs to 14 residues. The CDR3 loop reads CASSYRGTYTEAFF. CDR3 coding DNA: TGTGCCAGCAGTTACAGGGGCACTTACACTGAAGCTTTCTTT.

This clonotype was detected many times. The rearrangement uses TRBV30 and TRBJ1-1; 9 positions match TRBD1. The germline CDR1 and CDR2 sequences are GTSNPN and SVGIG (reference sequence). J was trimmed by 1 base and V by 5 bases; bases with no gene match: 5. The CDR3 spans 14 residues. The CDR3 DNA reads TGTGCCTGGGGGACAGGGATAAAGAACACTGAAGCTTTCTTT. Translated: CAWGTGIKNTEAFF.

The chain is built from TRBV4-2 and TRBJ2-3; maybe TRBD1 (5 bases). This CDR3 region has 15 residues. V was pared by 0 bases and J by 0 bases, with 7 bases between. Germline V CDR1 and CDR2: LGHNA, YNFKEQ. CDR3 residues: CASSQDRGSTDTQYF. The DNA for the CDR3 is TGTGCCAGCAGCCAAGATAGGGGTAGCACAGATACGCAGTATTTT.

CDR3 coding DNA: TGCGCCAGCAGCCACTACGGGACTCAAGAGACCCAGTACTTC. It specifies CASSHYGTQETQYF. V is TRBV4-1 and J is TRBJ2-5, with D possibly TRBD2 on 6 matching bases. V was trimmed by 3 bases and J by 2 bases, leaving 10 bases between them. The CDR3 extends over 14 amino acids. Germline assignment: CDR1 MGHRA and CDR2 YSYEKL.

In this sample, this clonotype turned up many times. The chain combines TRBV27 with TRBJ2-5, with 7 bases that match TRBD2. In germline, CDR1 is MNHEY, CDR2 SMNVEV (reference sequence). Trimming took 11 bases from V and 5 from J; bases not matched to a gene: 11. The CDR3 covers 13 residues. DNA for the CDR3: TGTGCCTCCTCGTCGTTGCGGGGGGAGACCCAGTACTTC. As protein: CASSSLRGETQYF.

This clonotype was counted many times. The genes are TRBV20-1 and TRBJ2-6, with 9 bases that match TRBD1. The CDR3 has 14 amino acids. Germline loops: CDR1 DFQATT, CDR2 SNEGSKA (reference sequence). The trim removed 6 bases at V and 4 bases at J, leaving 4 bases unmatched. CDR3 amino acids: CSAGQGNGANVLTF. The CDR3, as DNA: TGCAGTGCAGGACAGGGGAACGGGGCCAACGTCCTGACTTTC.

This clonotype was seen only a few times. The chain employs TRBV12-3 or TRBV12-4 and TRBJ2-3; 7 bases fit TRBD2. The CDR3 has 19 amino acids. V trimming: 7 bases; J trimming: 1 base; junction bases outside the gene matches: 20. The CDR3 sequence: CASKKLWRGIDAGTDTQYF. The CDR3 bases are TGTGCCAGCAAGAAGCTCTGGCGGGGGATCGATGCTGGCACAGATACGCAGTATTTT.

This sequence joins TRBV6-5 and TRBJ2-5; TRBD1 is a possible D gene (6 bases). The CDR3 is made up of 14 amino acids. CDR1 and CDR2 from the germline V gene are MNHEY and SVGAGI. Trimming pared 4 bases from V and 1 base from J, leaving 10 bases between. In DNA, the CDR3 is TGTGCCAGCAGTTCCGGACAGTTCCAAGAGACCCAGTACTTC. Its translation: CASSSGQFQETQYF.

The CDR3 loop is CASSLASVTASTDTQYF. CDR3 nucleotides: TGTGCCAGCAGCTTGGCCTCGGTCACGGCTAGCACAGATACGCAGTATTTT. The rearrangement links TRBV5-6 to TRBJ2-3; D remains ambiguous. The CDR3 contains 17 residues. Germline assignment: CDR1 SGHDT and CDR2 YYEEEE. The V and J ends lost 0 bases and 0 bases respectively, with 14 bases between them.

This clonotype was recorded many times. DNA of the CDR3: TGTGCCAGCAGTTACTCCAACCGTGGAACCCAGCATTTT. Translated: CASSYSNRGTQHF. J is TRBJ1-5 and V is TRBV6-6, with D uncertain. Looked up from germline, CDR1 is MNHNY and CDR2 is SVGAGI (reference sequence). V shed 0 bases and J shed 11 bases, with 11 bases lying between them. There are 13 residues in the CDR3.

The V and J genes are TRBV5-5 and TRBJ1-6; D is unresolved. V gave up 5 bases and J gave up 7 bases, with 7 bases separating them. CDR1 is SGHKS, CDR2 YYEKEE, per germline (reference sequence). The CDR3 has 12 residues. The CDR3, as DNA: TGTGCCAGCAGGATAACCAATTCACCCCTCCACTTT. Translating it yields CASRITNSPLHF.

Many counts were recorded for this clonotype. V gene TRBV5-1 combines with J gene TRBJ1-6; 7 positions agree with TRBD1. Germline V gives CDR1 SGHRS, CDR2 YFSETQ. The J segment lost 6 bases and the V segment lost 4 bases, leaving 10 bases of the junction unmatched. The length of the CDR3 is 16 residues. The CDR3 is CASSGRQGSRNSPLHF. CDR3 in DNA: TGCGCCAGCAGCGGACGACAGGGATCGCGTAATTCACCCCTCCACTTT.

In the case of this clonotype: Compared with germline, one end of the junction differs, possibly owing to a read error. The chain is built from TRBV30 and TRBJ1-5, with D perhaps TRBD1 (5 bases). This CDR3 has 11 residues. Per germline, CDR1 GTSNPN and CDR2 SVGIG (reference sequence). CDR3 sequence: CAYRDGRAQQF. CDR3 bases: TGTGCCTACCGGGACGGACGAGCCCAGCAATTT.

V and J are TRBV5-1 and TRBJ2-1; D might be TRBD2 (6 bases). Germline V gene lookup returns CDR1 SGHRS and CDR2 YFSETQ. The germline V and J ends were trimmed by 6 bases and 9 bases, with 22 bases remaining between them. The CDR3 spans 15 residues. CDR3 amino acids: CASNLGLSDVSEQFF. The CDR3 bases are TGCGCCAGCAACCTAGGACTATCCGATGTGAGTGAGCAGTTCTTC.

The chain links TRBV6-2 or TRBV6-3 to TRBJ2-1; 12 bases map to TRBD2. After removal of 0 bases from V and 1 base from J, the junction contained 7 bases not matched to a gene. CDR1 is MNHEY, CDR2 SVGEGT, per germline. This CDR3 is built from 19 residues. The CDR3 sequence is CASSYSPPSGGESYNEQFF. Here the CDR3 DNA reads TGTGCCAGCAGTTACTCCCCCCCTAGCGGGGGGGAATCCTACAATGAGCAGTTCTTC.

This clonotype has ten or more counts. This chain connects TRBV12-3 or TRBV12-4 to TRBJ1-5; weak D call: TRBD1 (6 bases). The CDR3 has 15 amino acids. V dropped 1 base and J dropped 1 base, with 8 bases sitting between them. CDR3 loop: CASSLVTGSNQPQHF. DNA for the CDR3: TGTGCCAGCAGTTTAGTAACAGGGAGCAATCAGCCCCAGCATTTT.

This clonotype showed up many times. This chain uses TRBV12-3 or TRBV12-4 with TRBJ1-2, with a tentative D call TRBD1 (5 bases). The CDR3 has 13 amino acids. The ends were cut back, 7 bases at V and 4 bases at J, with 13 bases in the middle. The DNA of the CDR3 is TGTGCCAGCAACCGCCCGGGGGTCTATGGCTACACCTTC. Translation: CASNRPGVYGYTF.

V is TRBV5-1 and J is TRBJ2-1; TRBD1 aligns across 7 bases. CDR1 is SGHRS and CDR2 is YFSETQ in the germline V gene. The CDR3 contains 14 residues. Trimming at V came to 3 bases and at J to 9 bases, leaving 9 bases not matched to a gene. The CDR3 region has the DNA TGCGCCAGCAGCTATGACAGGGAAGACGGTGAGCAGTTCTTC. Protein product: CASSYDREDGEQFF. Full variable domain (outside the CDR3, taken from reference TRBV5-1 and TRBJ2-1): KAGVTQTPRYLIKTRGQQVTLSCSPISGHRSVSWYQQTPGQGLQFLFEYFSETQRNKGNFPGRFSGRQFSNSRSEMNVSTLELGDSALYLCASSYDREDGEQFFGPGTRLTVL.

This clonotype was found many times. The chain joins TRBV3-1 to TRBJ2-7; D is tentatively TRBD1 or TRBD2 (5 bases each). V lost 0 bases, J lost 3 bases, and 12 bases lay in between. The CDR3 has 15 amino acids. Germline CDR1 reads LGHDT; CDR2 reads YNNKEL (reference sequence). The DNA for the CDR3 is TGTGCCAGCAGCCAAGATTCGGGACCGAGCTACGAGCAGTACTTC. Its protein is CASSQDSGPSYEQYF.

To note about this clonotype: This may come from a read error, since a much larger clone is one base off. The chain is built from TRBV10-3 and TRBJ1-6; D unresolved. CDR1 ENHRY and CDR2 SYGVKD come from the germline V gene. This CDR3 comprises 14 residues. V dropped 10 bases and J dropped 8 bases, with 18 bases sitting between them. The CDR3 sequence: CANTTDPRDSPLHF. CDR3 bases: TGTGCCAACACCACGGACCCGAGGGATTCACCCCTCCACTTT.

In its sample, this clonotype was seen many times. The chain links TRBV4-2 to TRBJ2-1; 8 bases are a match to TRBD2. This CDR3 is built from 17 residues. The germline V gene encodes CDR1 LGHNA and CDR2 YNFKEQ. V dropped 7 bases and J dropped 0; count of bases not matched to a gene: 11. The CDR3 DNA follows: TGTGCCAGCAAGGAAAGCGGGGGCATTCCCTCCTACAATGAGCAGTTCTTC. Translation gives CASKESGGIPSYNEQFF.